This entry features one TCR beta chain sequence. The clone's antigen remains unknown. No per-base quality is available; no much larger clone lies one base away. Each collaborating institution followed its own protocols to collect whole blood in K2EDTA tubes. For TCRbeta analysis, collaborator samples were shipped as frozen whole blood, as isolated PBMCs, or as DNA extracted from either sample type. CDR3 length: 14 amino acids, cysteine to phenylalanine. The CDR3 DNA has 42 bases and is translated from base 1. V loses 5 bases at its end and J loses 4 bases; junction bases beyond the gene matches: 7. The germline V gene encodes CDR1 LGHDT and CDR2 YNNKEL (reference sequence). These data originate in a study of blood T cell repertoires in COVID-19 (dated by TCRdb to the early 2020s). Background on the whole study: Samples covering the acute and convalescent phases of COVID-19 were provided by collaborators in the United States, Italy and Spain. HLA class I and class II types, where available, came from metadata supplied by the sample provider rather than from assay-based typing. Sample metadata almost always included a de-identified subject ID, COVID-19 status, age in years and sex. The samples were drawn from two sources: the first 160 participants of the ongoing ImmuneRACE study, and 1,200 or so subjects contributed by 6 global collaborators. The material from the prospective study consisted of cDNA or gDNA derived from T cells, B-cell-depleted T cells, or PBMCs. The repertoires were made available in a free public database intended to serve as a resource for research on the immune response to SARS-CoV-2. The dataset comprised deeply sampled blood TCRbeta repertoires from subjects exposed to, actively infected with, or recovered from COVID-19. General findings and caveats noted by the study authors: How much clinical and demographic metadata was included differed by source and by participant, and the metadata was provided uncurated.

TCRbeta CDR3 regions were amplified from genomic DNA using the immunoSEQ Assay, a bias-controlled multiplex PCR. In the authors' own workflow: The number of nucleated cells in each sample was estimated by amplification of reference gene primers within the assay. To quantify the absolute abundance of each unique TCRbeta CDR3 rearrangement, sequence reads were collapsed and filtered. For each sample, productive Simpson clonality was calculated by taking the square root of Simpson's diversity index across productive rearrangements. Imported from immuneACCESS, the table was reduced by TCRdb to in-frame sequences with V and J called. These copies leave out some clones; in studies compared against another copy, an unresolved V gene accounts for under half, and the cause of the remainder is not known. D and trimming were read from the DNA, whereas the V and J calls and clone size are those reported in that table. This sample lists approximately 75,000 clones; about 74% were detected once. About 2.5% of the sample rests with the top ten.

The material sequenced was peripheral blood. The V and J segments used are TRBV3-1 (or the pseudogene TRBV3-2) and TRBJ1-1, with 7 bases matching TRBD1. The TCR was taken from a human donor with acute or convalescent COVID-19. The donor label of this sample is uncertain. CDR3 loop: CASSRQGSSTEAFF. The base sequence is TGTGCCAGCAGCAGACAGGGTAGTTCCACTGAAGCTTTCTTT.